This T cell receptor beta chain was obtained from a study of PD-1 blockade in classical Hodgkin lymphoma (dated by TCRdb to between 2020 and 2021). Concerning the study at large: Nivolumab dosing was 3 mg/kg intravenously every 2 weeks, continuing until either disease progression or unacceptable toxicity. To define a peripheral blood immune signature of response to PD-1 blockade in classical Hodgkin lymphoma, the study combined TCR beta sequencing with CyTOF. Summary of the overall study and its limitations: Diversity was lower in patients who began nivolumab less than 1 year after ASCT, so these patients were left out of later analyses to avoid confounding by immune reconstitution. A significant rise by C4D1 was seen in CD4+ but not CD8+ TCR diversity (p=0.0027 vs p=0.16), with the rise being most apparent in complete responders (p=0.02). Baseline diversity similar to that of newly diagnosed patients was observed in trial patients achieving complete response, whereas significantly lower diversity was observed in partial responders and progressors. The study covered only a single clinical trial cohort, and the causes of the repertoire differences, possibly disease activity or prior therapy, were still not defined. Baseline TCR diversity was reported as lower in newly diagnosed patients than in healthy donors, and lower still in relapsed/refractory patients.

The label giving this sample's time point can be read as: cycle 1 day 1 (C1D1), immediately before nivolumab initiation. Every trial patient had relapsed following autologous stem cell transplantation, and prior brentuximab vedotin exposure was what differed among cohorts A, B and C. The trial cohort was composed of over 50 patients with relapsed/refractory classical Hodgkin lymphoma, for whom complete response, partial response or progressive disease was recorded as best overall response. Single-agent nivolumab was administered to trial patients in the multi-cohort phase II CheckMate 205 trial. An independent review committee assessed best overall response by applying the 2007 International Working Group response criteria. Trial PBMCs were obtained immediately prior to nivolumab initiation (C1D1) and on therapy at cycle 2 day 1 and cycle 4 day 1. Peripheral blood was collected in 8 mL Vacutainer Cell Preparation Tubes, from which PBMCs were isolated by centrifugation and then cryopreserved.

As concerns this clone: No cognate antigen has been identified for it. There are no base qualities to consult, and no much larger clone falls within one base.

The Qiagen DNeasy kit was used to extract genomic DNA both from unsorted PBMCs and from the negatively selected CD4+ and CD8+ fractions. Amplification of TCR beta CDR3 regions was done by immunoSEQ multiplex PCR with primers that anneal to V and J segments. A synthetic immune receptor repertoire was used to minimize amplification bias, and remaining bias was computationally removed after sequencing. In the paper's pipeline: Repertoire diversity was quantified as the Shannon entropy index using custom Python scripts. Unsorted, CD4+ and CD8+ repertoires were examined separately, except in combined analyses, for which CD4+ and CD8+ sequences were merged in silico. A clone counted as expanded when the clone's frequency after treatment rose at least 2-fold relative to C1D1, and clones undetected at baseline were given a pseudocount of 0.5. Clones with 0 or 1 copy at C1D1 were defined as singleton clones, while clones with 2 or more copies were defined as non-singleton clones. Clones expanded in unsorted samples were annotated as CD4+, CD8+ or unknown by matching protein sequences in sorted samples from the same patient. Wilcoxon tests on paired samples were used to test diversity changes from C1D1 to C4D1. This immuneACCESS table, as held by TCRdb, lists in-frame sequences with V and J called but not all clones. Of the missing ones, under half trace to an unresolved V gene in checked studies; the others have no known cause. The D gene and trimming were derived from the DNA, and the V and J assignments and clone size from that table. The sample has over 50,000 clones on record, over 75% of them singletons. Around 17% of the sample rests with the top ten.

Reading the germline V gene (reference sequence) gives CDR1 SGHKS and CDR2 YYEKEE. V loses 1 base of germline sequence and J loses 5 bases, and the interval between the two ends is 16 bases. CDR3 length: 16 amino acids, cysteine to phenylalanine. Solely the CDR3 DNA is kept, with 48 bases framed from the first base. The chain joins TRBV5-5 to TRBJ1-5, with a weak D call of TRBD1 (5 bases match). The source material was peripheral blood mononuclear cells (PBMCs), sampled at baseline. The receptor was derived from a human donor with classical Hodgkin lymphoma. The CDR3 in this case is CASSLILEKGDQPQHF. At the DNA level, the sequence is TGTGCCAGCAGCTTGATACTGGAGAAAGGGGATCAGCCCCAGCATTTT.